This TCR beta chain was retrieved from a study of cytomegalovirus exposure and HLA in healthy donors. CDR1 is MRHNA, CDR2 SNTAGT, per germline. Trimming pared 0 bases from V and 0 bases from J, leaving 6 bases between. CDR3 length: 15 residues. PCR was performed using 60 Vbeta and 13 Jbeta primers. Profiling relied on immunoSEQ multiplex PCR, and the TCRdb table lists in-frame clones only, not all of them. The table includes around 110,000 clones, around 10% detected once. The receptor was isolated from a man aged 25-40 years in good health and CMV-seronegative. The sequenced material came from PBMCs. This sequence joins TRBV6-4 and TRBJ2-1; maybe TRBD2 (6 bases). This chain's CDR3 is CASSDSSGSYNEQFF. CDR3 coding DNA: TGTGCCAGCAGTGACTCTAGCGGCTCCTACAATGAGCAGTTCTTC.